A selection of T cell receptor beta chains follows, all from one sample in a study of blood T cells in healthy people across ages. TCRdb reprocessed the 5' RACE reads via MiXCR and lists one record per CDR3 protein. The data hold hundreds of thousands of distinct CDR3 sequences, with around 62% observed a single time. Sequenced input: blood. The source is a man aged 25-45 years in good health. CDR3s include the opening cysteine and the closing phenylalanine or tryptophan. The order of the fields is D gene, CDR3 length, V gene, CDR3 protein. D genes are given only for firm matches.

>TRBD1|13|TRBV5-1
CASRGTGGNEQFF
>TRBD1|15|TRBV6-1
CASGAGTGEGDTQYF
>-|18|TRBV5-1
CASSLRSYSLSGANVLTF
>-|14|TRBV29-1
CSVEGRGQTRGYTF
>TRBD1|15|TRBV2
CASSDVDRVYREAFF
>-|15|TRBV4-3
CASSQGSVAKNIQYF
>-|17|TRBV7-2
CASSLNGGAASAGELFF
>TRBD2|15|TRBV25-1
CASSQLAGGGGEQFF
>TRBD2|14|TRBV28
CASSPPGGLTEQYF
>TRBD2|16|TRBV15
CATSKPLAGGSDTQYF
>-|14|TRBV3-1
CASSQELSIETQYF
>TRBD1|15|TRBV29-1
CSVDKDRGAYNEQFF
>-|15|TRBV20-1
CSAKTGGPNTDTQYF
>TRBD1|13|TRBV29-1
CSAGTGVDYGYTF
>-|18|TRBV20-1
CSARDSGPAGPGANVLTF
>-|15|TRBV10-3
CAVSEEFPSTDTQYF
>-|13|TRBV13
CASSSEGTYEQYF
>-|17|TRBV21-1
CASSGPPSEGGTDTQYF
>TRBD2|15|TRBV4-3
CASSHLSGGAYEQYF
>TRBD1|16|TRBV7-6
CASSPPGQPTPYEQYF
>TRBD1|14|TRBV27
CASSSWTGGDTQYF
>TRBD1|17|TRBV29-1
CSVKYAGTGGINQPQHF
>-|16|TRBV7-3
CASSLNPAVPGNEQFF
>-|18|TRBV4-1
CASSLTTGIGGTGAEAFF
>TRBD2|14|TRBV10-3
CATHVGLAGGEQYF
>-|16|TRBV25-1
CAISVGEGPSTDTQYF
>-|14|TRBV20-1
CSASNGQRNEKLFF
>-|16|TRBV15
CATSSLEGGTPDTQYF
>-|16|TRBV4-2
CASSQETGAEYYEQYF
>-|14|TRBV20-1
CSARYQGGGNEQFF
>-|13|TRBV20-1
CSAAGGLGETQYF
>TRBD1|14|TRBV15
CATSLGQGRYGYTF
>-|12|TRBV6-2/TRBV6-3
CASTTKLDTQYF
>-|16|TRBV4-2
CASSQDDLGDNQPQHF
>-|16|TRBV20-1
CSARDMAPGGTEKLFF
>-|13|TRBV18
CASSFQDTDTQYF
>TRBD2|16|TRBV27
CASSLSFSGGAFEQFF
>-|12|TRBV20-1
CSASDQSDIQYF
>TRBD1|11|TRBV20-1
CSARTGVEQYF
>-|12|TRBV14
CASSPGAWGQFF
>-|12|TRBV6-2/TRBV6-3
CATGGYYNEQFF
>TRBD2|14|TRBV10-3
CAISPGGARNEQFF
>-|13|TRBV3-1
CASSQGTDTEAFF
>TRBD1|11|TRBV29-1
CSVKGTAGYTF
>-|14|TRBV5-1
CASSPDGGQETQYF
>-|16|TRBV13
CASSGILMLGGTEAFF
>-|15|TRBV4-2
CASSPATGEPETQYF
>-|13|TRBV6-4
CASSVRLTDTQYF
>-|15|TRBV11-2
CASSPPGLANNEQFF
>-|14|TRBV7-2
CASSLRRENTEAFF
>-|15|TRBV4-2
CASSLRMGDTDTQYF